This TCR beta chain was profiled in a study of T cell clonality in common variable immunodeficiency. CVID and control samples used equivalent genomic DNA input. Clones were read by immunoSEQ multiplex PCR, and TCRdb kept only the in-frame ones, dropping some. This sample carries about 30,000 clones, none of them present only once. This clone showed up just a few times. Its matching antigen is unknown. The CDR3 extends 3 residues past the end of the read, so its final part is completed from the germline J gene. Study outcomes and limitations: The cause of increased CVID clonality remains unclear without subpopulation sequencing. Fewer deletions and N-nucleotide insertions were reportedly seen in common variable immunodeficiency TCR beta sequences. Fewer TCRbeta clones were shared among CVID subjects than controls.

Trimming took off 0 bases at V and 5 bases at J, with 4 bases between the two ends. Germline CDR1 and CDR2: GTSNPN and SVGIG (reference sequence). The CDR3 consists of 11 residues. The TCR comes from a human donor with common variable immunodeficiency. Sample: peripheral blood mononuclear cells. The chain joins TRBV30 to TRBJ1-2; D is uncertain. The part of the CDR3 DNA that was read is TGTGCCTGGAGTGTAGCTTATGGC. Its translation is CAWSVAYG. The entire CDR3 protein reads CAWSVAYGYTF.